The clone carrying this T cell receptor (beta chain) was seen only a few times. TCRdb fed the 5' RACE reads into MiXCR, producing one record per CDR3 protein. The table lists roughly 230,000 distinct CDR3 sequences, 18% of them singletons. This record comes from a study of CD8 T cells in ankylosing spondylitis. Trimming took 5 bases from V and 4 from J; bases not matched to a gene: 10. The CDR3 is 15 residues long. Germline loops: CDR1 LGHNA, CDR2 YNFKEQ. The sample consisted of blood, either unsorted or a sorted T cell fraction (not recorded which). The clonotype originates from a male donor with ankylosing spondylitis or in good health (not recorded which). This chain joins TRBV4-2 and TRBJ2-7, with 8 bases identical to TRBD2. The CDR3, as DNA: TGTGCCAGCAGCTTAGAGACTAGCGAACTTTACGAGCAGTACTTC. Encoded protein: CASSLETSELYEQYF.